This TCR beta chain was recovered during a study of OX40 agonist ivuxolimab in advanced cancers. Using immunoSEQ multiplex PCR, the repertoire was profiled, and TCRdb retains in-frame clones only, with some absent. The sample has 77,000 or so clones; approximately 86% are singletons. The V gene's germline CDR1 is SEHNR and CDR2 FQNEAQ (reference sequence). The CDR3 length is 14 residues. The V gene lost 3 bases and the J gene lost 3 bases, with 11 bases spanning the gap. Study-wide findings and caveats: The average count of expanded clones was higher among CD8+ T cells than among CD4+.

Note on this clone: Its antigen is not identified.

Enrollment shut out patients with autoimmune disease history or systemic immunosuppression. The source of this sequence is an adult with an advanced solid tumor such as melanoma, head and neck, liver or kidney cancer. The chain combines TRBV7-9 with TRBJ1-1; tentative D call: TRBD1 (6 bases). The sample here was CD4+ or CD8+ T cells sorted from blood, taken in a trial of the OX40 agonist ivuxolimab. CDR3: CASSFWEGDTEAFF. Written as DNA, the CDR3 is TGTGCCAGCAGCTTTTGGGAGGGGGACACTGAAGCTTTCTTT.